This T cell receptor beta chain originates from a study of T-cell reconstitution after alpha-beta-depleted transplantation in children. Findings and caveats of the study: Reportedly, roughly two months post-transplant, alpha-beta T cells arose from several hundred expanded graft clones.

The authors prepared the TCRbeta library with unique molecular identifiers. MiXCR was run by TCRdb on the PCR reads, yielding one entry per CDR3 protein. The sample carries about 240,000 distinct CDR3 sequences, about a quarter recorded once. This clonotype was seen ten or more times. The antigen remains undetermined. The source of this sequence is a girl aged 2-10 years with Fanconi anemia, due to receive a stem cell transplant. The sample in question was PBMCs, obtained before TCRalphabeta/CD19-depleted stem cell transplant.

The CDR3: CASSPQVADTQYF. Written as DNA, the CDR3 is TGCGCCAGCAGTCCTCAGGTGGCAGATACGCAGTATTTT. V usage is TRBV5-1 and J usage is TRBJ2-3; D unclear. With 5 bases removed from V and 4 bases from J, the gap between germline ends came to 11 bases. Germline lookup yields CDR1 SGHRS and CDR2 YFSETQ. The CDR3 is 13 amino acids.